The clone carrying this T cell receptor beta chain was seen a few times. The data stem from a study of technical replicates of blood from a few donors. Germline CDR1 SGHNT, CDR2 YYREEE (reference sequence). CDR3 length equals 14 residues. V lost 6 bases and J lost 5, with 15 bases in between. The data were produced by immunoSEQ multiplex PCR, yet TCRdb's version contains in-frame clones alone and is incomplete. This sample yields approximately 82,000 clones, of which approximately 94% are seen a single time; 0.26% belongs to the top ten. This clonotype was obtained from a human donor in good health. Sequencing used T cells isolated from PBMCs. The rearrangement uses TRBV5-4 and TRBJ2-1, with D possibly TRBD1 on 5 matching bases. This CDR3 reads CASTLQSRDNEQFF. The CDR3 DNA follows: TGTGCCAGCACCTTACAGTCCAGGGACAATGAGCAGTTCTTC.